This TCR beta chain was sequenced during a study of blood T cell repertoires in COVID-19. The participants were between about 18 and 90 years old and came from 24 US areas. Before they entered the study, exposed participants had met a COVID-19 case within 2 weeks. Only in-frame clones appear in the TCRdb table, and some are missing; sequencing was by immunoSEQ multiplex PCR. The sample holds about 320,000 clones, 85% seen once. Germline CDR1 and CDR2: MDHEN and SYDVKM. Trimming took 1 base from V and 8 from J; bases not matched to a gene: 5. The CDR3 runs to 15 residues. Sequenced material: PBMCs or T cells enriched from blood (not recorded which). The receptor was isolated from a woman in her thirties who had been exposed to COVID-19. The chain has TRBV28 and TRBJ1-6; 7 nucleotides align to TRBD1. The chain's CDR3 is CASSLYQGEYSPLHF. CDR3 DNA sequence: TGTGCCAGCAGTTTATACCAGGGGGAATATTCACCCCTCCACTTT.